This T cell receptor beta chain was observed in a study of shared clonotypes between healthy human individuals. Sequencing used immunoSEQ multiplex PCR; TCRdb keeps in-frame clones, though not all of them. The table includes about 520,000 clones, roughly 80% detected once. Germline loops: CDR1 SGHRS, CDR2 YFSETQ. Trimming removed 0 bases at V and 2 bases at J, with 10 bases between. The CDR3 has 15 amino acids. About this clone itself: Other DNA sequences in this specimen translate into the identical CDR3.

The source is a woman in her thirties or forties in good health. Some clones in this sample may be carry-over from other donors' samples. The sequenced material came from PBMCs. This rearrangement joins TRBV5-1 to TRBJ2-3; TRBD2 might be the D (6 bases). The CDR3 is CASSLGGRYTDTQYF. DNA of the CDR3: TGCGCCAGCAGCTTGGGTGGGAGGTACACAGATACGCAGTATTTT.